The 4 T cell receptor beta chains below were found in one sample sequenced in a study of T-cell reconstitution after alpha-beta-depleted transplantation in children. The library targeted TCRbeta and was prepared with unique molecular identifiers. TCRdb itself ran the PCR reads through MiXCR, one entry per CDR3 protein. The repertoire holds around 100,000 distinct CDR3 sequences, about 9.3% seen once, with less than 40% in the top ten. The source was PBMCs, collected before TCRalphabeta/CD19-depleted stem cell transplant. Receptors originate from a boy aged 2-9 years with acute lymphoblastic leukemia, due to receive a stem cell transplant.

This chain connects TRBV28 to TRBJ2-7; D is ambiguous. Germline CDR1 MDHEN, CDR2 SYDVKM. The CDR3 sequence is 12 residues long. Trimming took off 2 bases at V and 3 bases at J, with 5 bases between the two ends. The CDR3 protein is CASSLVFYEQYF. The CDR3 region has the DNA TGTGCCAGCAGTTTAGTGTTCTACGAGCAGTACTTC.

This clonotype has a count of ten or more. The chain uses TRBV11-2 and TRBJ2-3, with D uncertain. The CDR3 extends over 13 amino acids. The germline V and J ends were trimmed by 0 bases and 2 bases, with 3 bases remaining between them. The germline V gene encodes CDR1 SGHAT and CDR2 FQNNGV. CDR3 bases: TGTGCCAGCAGCTTAGAAGTCACAGATACGCAGTATTTT. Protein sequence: CASSLEVTDTQYF.

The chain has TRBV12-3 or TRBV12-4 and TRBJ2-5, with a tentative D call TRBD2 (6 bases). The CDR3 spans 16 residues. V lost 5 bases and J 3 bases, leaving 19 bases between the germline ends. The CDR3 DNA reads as TGTGCCAGCAGTGCTACTATTCCCCCTAGCGAAGAGACCCAGTACTTC. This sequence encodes CASSATIPPSEETQYF.

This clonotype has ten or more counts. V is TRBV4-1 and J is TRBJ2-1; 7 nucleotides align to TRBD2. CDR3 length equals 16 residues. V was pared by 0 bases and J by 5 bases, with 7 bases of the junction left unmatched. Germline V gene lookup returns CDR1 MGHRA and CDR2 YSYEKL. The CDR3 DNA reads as TGCGCCAGCAGCCAAGAAGGCCTAGCGGCTCACAATGAGCAGTTCTTC. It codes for CASSQEGLAAHNEQFF.